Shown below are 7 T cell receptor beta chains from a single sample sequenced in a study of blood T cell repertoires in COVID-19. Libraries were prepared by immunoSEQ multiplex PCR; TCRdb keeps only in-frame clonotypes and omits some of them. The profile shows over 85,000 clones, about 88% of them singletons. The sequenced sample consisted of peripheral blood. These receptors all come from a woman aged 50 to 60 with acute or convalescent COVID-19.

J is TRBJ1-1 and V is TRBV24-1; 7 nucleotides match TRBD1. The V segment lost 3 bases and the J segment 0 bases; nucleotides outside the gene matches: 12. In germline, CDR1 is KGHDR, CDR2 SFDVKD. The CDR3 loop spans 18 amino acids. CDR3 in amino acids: CATSDNGQAARVNTEAFF. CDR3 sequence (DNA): TGTGCCACCAGTGATAACGGACAGGCGGCACGGGTGAACACTGAAGCTTTCTTT.

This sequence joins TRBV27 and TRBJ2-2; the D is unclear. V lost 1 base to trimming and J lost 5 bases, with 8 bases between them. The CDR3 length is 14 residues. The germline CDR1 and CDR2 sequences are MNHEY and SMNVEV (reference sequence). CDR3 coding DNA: TGTGCCAGCAGTTTATATCGCGGTACCGGGGAGCTGTTTTTT. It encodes CASSLYRGTGELFF.

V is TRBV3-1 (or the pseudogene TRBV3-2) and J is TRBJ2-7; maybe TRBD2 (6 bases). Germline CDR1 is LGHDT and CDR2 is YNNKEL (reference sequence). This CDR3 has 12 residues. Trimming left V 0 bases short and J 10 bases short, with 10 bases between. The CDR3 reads CASSQERRGQYF. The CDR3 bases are TGTGCCAGCAGCCAAGAGAGGAGGGGACAGTACTTC.

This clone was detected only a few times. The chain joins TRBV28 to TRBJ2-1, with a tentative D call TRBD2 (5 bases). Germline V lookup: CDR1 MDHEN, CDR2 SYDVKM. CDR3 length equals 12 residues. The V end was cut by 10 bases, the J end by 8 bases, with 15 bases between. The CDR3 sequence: CATLGVADEQFF. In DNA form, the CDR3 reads TGTGCCACCCTGGGAGTTGCGGATGAGCAGTTCTTC.

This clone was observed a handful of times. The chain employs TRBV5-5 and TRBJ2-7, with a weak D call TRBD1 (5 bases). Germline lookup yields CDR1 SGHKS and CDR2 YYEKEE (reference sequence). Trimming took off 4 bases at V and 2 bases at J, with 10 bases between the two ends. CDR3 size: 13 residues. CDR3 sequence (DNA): TGTGCCAGCAGCAAGGACATCACCTACGAGCAGTACTTC. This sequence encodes CASSKDITYEQYF.

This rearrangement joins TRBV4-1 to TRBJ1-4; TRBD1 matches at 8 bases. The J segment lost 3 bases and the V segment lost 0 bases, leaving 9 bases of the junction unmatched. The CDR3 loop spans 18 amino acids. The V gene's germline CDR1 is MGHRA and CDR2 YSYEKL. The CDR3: CASSQDSGRGRANEKLFF. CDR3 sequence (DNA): TGCGCCAGCAGCCAAGATAGCGGCAGGGGGCGGGCTAATGAAAAACTGTTTTTT.

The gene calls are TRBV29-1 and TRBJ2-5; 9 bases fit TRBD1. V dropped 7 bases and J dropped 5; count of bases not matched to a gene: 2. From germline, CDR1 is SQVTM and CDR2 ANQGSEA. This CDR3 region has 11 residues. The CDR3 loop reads CSAGTGETQYF. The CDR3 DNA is TGCAGCGCCGGGACAGGGGAGACCCAGTACTTC. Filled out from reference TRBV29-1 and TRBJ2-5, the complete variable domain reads SAVISQKPSRDICQRGTSLTIQCQVDSQVTMMFWYRQQPGQSLTLIATANQGSEATYESGFVIDKFPISRPNLTFSTLTVSNMSPEDSSIYLCSAGTGETQYFGPGTRLLVL.